These T cell receptor beta chains were read from a single sample in a study of T cell responses to AZD1222 COVID-19 vaccine. TCRdb's copy holds only in-frame clones and misses some; the assay was immunoSEQ multiplex PCR. The repertoire includes about 160,000 clones, roughly 93% of them detected once, and approximately 0.88% sits in the top ten. Here the sequenced sample was peripheral blood, taken on day 0 of AZD1222 vaccination. Receptors originate from an adult in good health. Each CDR3 is given with its conserved first and last residue. Fields, in order: J gene, clone size, V gene, D gene, CDR3 DNA, CDR3 protein. The D gene is left open where the match is weak. Where a row states a size, it is once, few, many or the class of an expanded clone; other rows omit it.

j_call: TRBJ2-1; clone_size: NA; v_call: TRBV7-9; d_call: TRBD2; cdr3_nt: TGTGCCAGCAGCCCGTCGACTAGCGTCTCCGGAGGTGAGCAGTTCTTC; cdr3_aa: CASSPSTSVSGGEQFF
j_call: TRBJ1-5; clone_size: NA; v_call: TRBV11-2; d_call: NA; cdr3_nt: TGTGCCAGCAGCTTGAGCGGAAGCAATCAGCCCCAGCATTTT; cdr3_aa: CASSLSGSNQPQHF
j_call: TRBJ1-1; clone_size: NA; v_call: TRBV19; d_call: NA; cdr3_nt: TGTGCCAGTAGTATAGGGAAGTACACTGAAGCTTTCTTT; cdr3_aa: CASSIGKYTEAFF
j_call: TRBJ2-1; clone_size: NA; v_call: TRBV10-3; d_call: TRBD2; cdr3_nt: TGTGCCATCAGAGGGACTAGCGCTGGTGAGCAGTTCTTC; cdr3_aa: CAIRGTSAGEQFF
j_call: TRBJ2-7; clone_size: NA; v_call: TRBV6-5; d_call: NA; cdr3_nt: TGTGCCAGCAGTTACTCGTATCAGGGGTACTACGAGCAGTACTTC; cdr3_aa: CASSYSYQGYYEQYF
j_call: TRBJ2-3; clone_size: NA; v_call: TRBV15; d_call: NA; cdr3_nt: TGTGCCACCAGCACACCCGGGGTCACAGATACGCAGTATTTT; cdr3_aa: CATSTPGVTDTQYF
j_call: TRBJ1-2; clone_size: NA; v_call: TRBV7-3; d_call: NA; cdr3_nt: TGTGCCAGCAGCCAAGCTCCGGGCGGCTACACCTTC; cdr3_aa: CASSQAPGGYTF
j_call: TRBJ2-7; clone_size: once; v_call: TRBV6-1; d_call: TRBD1; cdr3_nt: TGTGCCAGCAGTGAGGGGGGACAGGGAGTCTACGAGCAGTACTTC; cdr3_aa: CASSEGGQGVYEQYF
j_call: TRBJ1-6; clone_size: NA; v_call: TRBV7-3; d_call: TRBD1; cdr3_nt: TGTGCCAGCAGCCCGGGACAGGGTAATTCACCCCTCCACTTT; cdr3_aa: CASSPGQGNSPLHF
j_call: TRBJ1-1; clone_size: NA; v_call: TRBV24-1; d_call: NA; cdr3_nt: TGTGCCACCAGTGGTGGGACGGTGAACACTGAAGCTTTCTTT; cdr3_aa: CATSGGTVNTEAFF
j_call: TRBJ1-5; clone_size: NA; v_call: TRBV30; d_call: NA; cdr3_nt: TGTGCCTGGACTCAGGGACCAGGGCAGCCCCAGCATTTT; cdr3_aa: CAWTQGPGQPQHF
j_call: TRBJ1-1; clone_size: NA; v_call: TRBV30; d_call: NA; cdr3_nt: TGTGCCTGGAGTGTATCAATCTTTAGTAGGGGATATGTTGAAGCTTTCTTT; cdr3_aa: CAWSVSIFSRGYVEAFF
j_call: TRBJ2-6; clone_size: NA; v_call: TRBV6-1; d_call: NA; cdr3_nt: TGTGCCAGCAGTGAAGGACCGACCACCTACTCTGGGGCCAACGTCCTGACTTTC; cdr3_aa: CASSEGPTTYSGANVLTF
j_call: TRBJ1-3; clone_size: NA; v_call: TRBV29-1; d_call: NA; cdr3_nt: TGCAGCGGCTCGGGGCCTGGAAACACCATATATTTT; cdr3_aa: CSGSGPGNTIYF
j_call: TRBJ2-5; clone_size: NA; v_call: TRBV10-2; d_call: NA; cdr3_nt: TGCGCCACCTCCTCGAGCCTTGGCGGGATAGGAATGGCATACTTC; cdr3_aa: CATSSSLGGIGMAYF
j_call: TRBJ2-3; clone_size: NA; v_call: TRBV7-9; d_call: TRBD2; cdr3_nt: TGTGCCAGCAGCATTAGACTAGCGGGGGGTCGGGATACGCAGTATTTT; cdr3_aa: CASSIRLAGGRDTQYF
j_call: TRBJ2-2; clone_size: NA; v_call: TRBV28; d_call: NA; cdr3_nt: TGTGCCAGCAGAAATTGGGGTATCGCCGGGGAGCTGTTTTTT; cdr3_aa: CASRNWGIAGELFF
j_call: TRBJ1-2; clone_size: NA; v_call: TRBV18; d_call: TRBD1; cdr3_nt: TGTGCCAGCTCACCGGCCGGACAGGGAAACTATGGCTACACCTTC; cdr3_aa: CASSPAGQGNYGYTF
j_call: TRBJ1-2; clone_size: NA; v_call: TRBV5-1; d_call: NA; cdr3_nt: TGCGCCAGCAGCTTGGGGTCGGAGGGAAGTGGCTATGGCTACACCTTC; cdr3_aa: CASSLGSEGSGYGYTF
j_call: TRBJ2-2; clone_size: NA; v_call: TRBV6-2/TRBV6-3; d_call: NA; cdr3_nt: TGTGCCAGCAGTTACCTCGGGGGAACCGGGGAGCTGTTTTTT; cdr3_aa: CASSYLGGTGELFF
j_call: TRBJ1-1; clone_size: NA; v_call: TRBV30; d_call: NA; cdr3_nt: TGTGCCTGGAGTGTACACGTTAAGGGGTTCAACTATGACACTGAAGCTTTCTTT; cdr3_aa: CAWSVHVKGFNYDTEAFF
j_call: TRBJ2-2; clone_size: NA; v_call: TRBV30; d_call: NA; cdr3_nt: TGTGCCTGGACGGGGTCGAACACCGGGGAGCTGTTTTTT; cdr3_aa: CAWTGSNTGELFF
j_call: TRBJ2-3; clone_size: NA; v_call: TRBV6-2/TRBV6-3; d_call: NA; cdr3_nt: TGTGCCAGCAGTTACTCCAGGCGTACAGATACGCAGTATTTT; cdr3_aa: CASSYSRRTDTQYF
j_call: TRBJ2-3; clone_size: NA; v_call: TRBV28; d_call: TRBD2; cdr3_nt: TGTGCCAGCAGCGGGGGGGTTCGGGATACGCAGTATTTT; cdr3_aa: CASSGGVRDTQYF
j_call: TRBJ1-2; clone_size: few; v_call: TRBV12-3/TRBV12-4; d_call: NA; cdr3_nt: TGTGCCAGCAGTCCTAGGACGAGCGGAGGCTACACCTTC; cdr3_aa: CASSPRTSGGYTF
j_call: TRBJ1-1; clone_size: NA; v_call: TRBV28; d_call: TRBD1; cdr3_nt: TGTGCCAGCAGTAGCTTACAGGGGAGCACTGAAGCTTTCTTT; cdr3_aa: CASSSLQGSTEAFF
j_call: TRBJ1-1; clone_size: NA; v_call: TRBV6-1; d_call: NA; cdr3_nt: TGTGCCAGCAGTGAAGCACAGGGAGGCACTGAAGCTTTCTTT; cdr3_aa: CASSEAQGGTEAFF
j_call: TRBJ1-4; clone_size: NA; v_call: TRBV9; d_call: NA; cdr3_nt: TGTGCCAGCAGCCCACGGACAGACCGAAATGAAAAACTGTTTTTT; cdr3_aa: CASSPRTDRNEKLFF
j_call: TRBJ1-4; clone_size: NA; v_call: TRBV5-5; d_call: TRBD1; cdr3_nt: TGTGCCAGCAGCTTGCGTCCCAGGGGGGAAAAACTGTTTTTT; cdr3_aa: CASSLRPRGEKLFF
j_call: TRBJ2-3; clone_size: NA; v_call: TRBV29-1; d_call: NA; cdr3_nt: TGCAGCGTTGCTTCAGTGGTCTCGGATACGCAGTATTTT; cdr3_aa: CSVASVVSDTQYF
j_call: TRBJ1-4; clone_size: NA; v_call: TRBV4-1; d_call: NA; cdr3_nt: TGCGCCAGCAGCCAAACCGGGCTATCCCCCCCGTTTTTT; cdr3_aa: CASSQTGLSPPFF
j_call: TRBJ1-2; clone_size: NA; v_call: TRBV28; d_call: NA; cdr3_nt: TGTGCCAGCAGATTTCCTGGGCAGTCTGGCTACACCTTC; cdr3_aa: CASRFPGQSGYTF
j_call: TRBJ2-7; clone_size: NA; v_call: TRBV15; d_call: NA; cdr3_nt: TGTGCCACCAGCAGGGGAAGCTGGGAGGACAGGTACGAGCAGTACTTC; cdr3_aa: CATSRGSWEDRYEQYF
j_call: TRBJ1-5; clone_size: once; v_call: TRBV19; d_call: NA; cdr3_nt: TGTGCCAGTATGGGGCCTTATAGCAATCAGCCCCAGCATTTT; cdr3_aa: CASMGPYSNQPQHF
j_call: TRBJ1-5; clone_size: NA; v_call: TRBV2; d_call: NA; cdr3_nt: TGTGCCAGCAGCCCACCCGGGACGGCGGGGAATCAGCCCCAGCATTTT; cdr3_aa: CASSPPGTAGNQPQHF
j_call: TRBJ2-4; clone_size: once; v_call: TRBV12-5; d_call: TRBD1; cdr3_nt: TGTGCTAGTGGTTTACAGGGGGCTATTGGGAACATTCAGTACTTC; cdr3_aa: CASGLQGAIGNIQYF
j_call: TRBJ2-5; clone_size: NA; v_call: TRBV5-1; d_call: NA; cdr3_nt: TGCGCCAGCAGCCCGGGGGTTGGAGAGACCCAGTACTTC; cdr3_aa: CASSPGVGETQYF
j_call: TRBJ1-2; clone_size: NA; v_call: TRBV28; d_call: NA; cdr3_nt: TGTGCCAGCAGTTTACATGACCGGTTCTATGGCTACACCTTC; cdr3_aa: CASSLHDRFYGYTF
j_call: TRBJ2-3; clone_size: NA; v_call: TRBV19; d_call: NA; cdr3_nt: TGTGCCAGTAGTGTGGACAGTAGCACAGATACGCAGTATTTT; cdr3_aa: CASSVDSSTDTQYF
j_call: TRBJ1-5; clone_size: NA; v_call: TRBV12-2; d_call: NA; cdr3_nt: TGTGCAAGTCGCTTAGACTCGGCAGGGGGCCTTCTTAGCAATCAGCCCCAGCATTTT; cdr3_aa: CASRLDSAGGLLSNQPQHF
j_call: TRBJ1-3; clone_size: NA; v_call: TRBV9; d_call: NA; cdr3_nt: TGTGCCAGCAGCGGGAACGGGACTGCTGGAAACACCATATATTTT; cdr3_aa: CASSGNGTAGNTIYF
j_call: TRBJ1-3; clone_size: NA; v_call: TRBV3-1/TRBV3-2; d_call: NA; cdr3_nt: TGTGCCAGCAGCCAAGGGACGGGCTCTGGAAACACCATATATTTT; cdr3_aa: CASSQGTGSGNTIYF
j_call: TRBJ2-7; clone_size: few; v_call: TRBV27; d_call: TRBD1; cdr3_nt: TGTGCCAGCAGTTTTTACCCGGGACAGGGACCCTCCTACGAGCAGTACTTC; cdr3_aa: CASSFYPGQGPSYEQYF
j_call: TRBJ2-2; clone_size: NA; v_call: TRBV18; d_call: NA; cdr3_nt: TGTGCCAGCTCCCGCGGGCGGGAGCTGTTTTTT; cdr3_aa: CASSRGRELFF
j_call: TRBJ2-2; clone_size: NA; v_call: TRBV5-1; d_call: TRBD2; cdr3_nt: TGCGCCAGCGGACGACTAGCGGGGGGGAACACCGGGGAGCTGTTTTTT; cdr3_aa: CASGRLAGGNTGELFF
j_call: TRBJ2-2; clone_size: NA; v_call: TRBV10-3; d_call: TRBD2; cdr3_nt: TGTGCCATCAGCATCCAGCGGGGGGGCTTCGCCGGGGAGCTGTTTTTT; cdr3_aa: CAISIQRGGFAGELFF
j_call: TRBJ2-7; clone_size: NA; v_call: TRBV11-3; d_call: TRBD2; cdr3_nt: TGTGCCAGCAGCTTAGTAGCGGGGGCTTCCTACGAGCAGTACTTC; cdr3_aa: CASSLVAGASYEQYF
j_call: TRBJ1-3; clone_size: NA; v_call: TRBV18; d_call: NA; cdr3_nt: TGTGCCAGCTCACCATTGGTCCTAGGGATCTCTGGAAACACCATATATTTT; cdr3_aa: CASSPLVLGISGNTIYF
j_call: TRBJ1-6; clone_size: NA; v_call: TRBV5-4; d_call: TRBD1; cdr3_nt: TGTGCCAGCAGCCCCGGGACAGGGGCATGGGATTCACCCCTCCACTTT; cdr3_aa: CASSPGTGAWDSPLHF
j_call: TRBJ1-4; clone_size: NA; v_call: TRBV29-1; d_call: NA; cdr3_nt: TGCAGCGCCTTGGGACGGATTAATGAAAAACTGTTTTTT; cdr3_aa: CSALGRINEKLFF
j_call: TRBJ2-5; clone_size: once; v_call: TRBV9; d_call: NA; cdr3_nt: TGTGCCAGCAGCGATCCCAGGGGTGGAGAGACCCAGTACTTC; cdr3_aa: CASSDPRGGETQYF
j_call: TRBJ2-3; clone_size: NA; v_call: TRBV15; d_call: NA; cdr3_nt: TGTGCCACCAGCTGGATCGGGACTAGCACAGATACGCAGTATTTT; cdr3_aa: CATSWIGTSTDTQYF
j_call: TRBJ1-2; clone_size: NA; v_call: TRBV19; d_call: NA; cdr3_nt: TGTGCCAGTAGTACTCCCTGGGCAGGCGGCTACACCTTC; cdr3_aa: CASSTPWAGGYTF
j_call: TRBJ2-2; clone_size: NA; v_call: TRBV5-8; d_call: NA; cdr3_nt: TGTGCCAGCAGCCCCAAGGGGGCGGGAACCGGGGAGCTGTTTTTT; cdr3_aa: CASSPKGAGTGELFF
j_call: TRBJ1-5; clone_size: NA; v_call: TRBV24-1; d_call: TRBD1; cdr3_nt: TGTGCCACCAGTGGGGCAGGGGGCCTTCAGCCCCAGCATTTT; cdr3_aa: CATSGAGGLQPQHF
j_call: TRBJ1-6; clone_size: NA; v_call: TRBV9; d_call: NA; cdr3_nt: TGTGCCAGCAGCGTAGATGGACACCCGAGCTCCTATAATTCACCCCTCCACTTT; cdr3_aa: CASSVDGHPSSYNSPLHF
j_call: TRBJ2-1; clone_size: NA; v_call: TRBV7-9; d_call: NA; cdr3_nt: TGTGCCAGCAGCTTTTCCGGACAGGAGCAGTTCTTC; cdr3_aa: CASSFSGQEQFF
j_call: TRBJ1-2; clone_size: NA; v_call: TRBV25-1; d_call: NA; cdr3_nt: TGTGCCAGCAGTGAAGGAAGGCATGGCTACACCTTC; cdr3_aa: CASSEGRHGYTF